Listed below are T cell receptor beta chains from one sample, sequenced in a study of response to subunit inactivated influenza vaccine. MiXCR, run by TCRdb on the RT-PCR reads, gives a single entry per CDR3 protein. The sample shows more than 700,000 distinct CDR3 sequences, around 20% of them seen only once. This specimen consisted of PBMCs from blood, obtained 4 to 6 days after vaccination. The receptors were gathered from a man in his fifties or sixties who received an inactivated influenza vaccine. CDR3s include the opening cysteine and the closing phenylalanine or tryptophan. The D gene is left open where the match is weak. Size is omitted from some rows. Given values are once, few, many or a class for expanded clones.

TRBJ1-1 | NA | NA | TRBV20-1 | TGCAGTGCTCCCCTCCAGGGGAAAGACACTGAAGCTTTCTTT | CSAPLQGKDTEAFF
TRBJ2-7 | TRBD1 | NA | TRBV20-1 | TGCAGTGCTAGGGCAAGGACAGGGAATACATACGAGCAGTACTTC | CSARARTGNTYEQYF
TRBJ2-5 | NA | many | TRBV5-5 | TGTGCCAGCAGCTCAGGCAGACTTCAAGAGACCCAGTACTTC | CASSSGRLQETQYF
TRBJ2-1 | TRBD2 | few | TRBV7-9 | TGTGCCAGCAGCTCGACTAGCGGGGGCCTTAACAATGAGCAGTTCTTC | CASSSTSGGLNNEQFF
TRBJ2-5 | NA | NA | TRBV28 | TGTGCCAGCGGGAAACGGAGACTCGCCCATGGAGAGACCCAGTACTTC | CASGKRRLAHGETQYF
TRBJ2-1 | NA | few | TRBV3-1 | TGTGCCAGCAGCCAAATTTCCCTTGCCAGGGGCAATGAGCAGTTCTTC | CASSQISLARGNEQFF
TRBJ2-1 | TRBD1 | NA | TRBV20-1 | TGCAGTGCTAGTGCCAGGGGGCGCAGGAATGAGCAGTTCTTC | CSASARGRRNEQFF
TRBJ2-5 | TRBD1 | few | TRBV6-1 | TGTGCCAGCAGGCGGGGACAGGGGTACCAAGAGACCCAGTACTTC | CASRRGQGYQETQYF
TRBJ2-2 | NA | few | TRBV7-8 | TGTGCCAGCAGCCACACCCGGGACAACGCGAACACCGGGGAGCTGTTTTTT | CASSHTRDNANTGELFF
TRBJ2-1 | TRBD2 | few | TRBV5-1 | TGCGCCAGCAGCTTGGAGGGCGTAGCGGGAACGGGGGAGCAGTTCTTC | CASSLEGVAGTGEQFF
TRBJ2-5 | TRBD2 | NA | TRBV7-2 | TGTGCCAGCAGCCAAACGGGGGGTTTGGTGCAAGAGACCCAGTACTTC | CASSQTGGLVQETQYF
TRBJ1-1 | NA | NA | TRBV20-1 | TGCAGTGCTAGAGTCGGAGGGCTTTACACTGAAGCTTTCTTT | CSARVGGLYTEAFF
TRBJ1-5 | NA | NA | TRBV20-1 | TGCAGTGCTACCAATAATCAGCCCCAGCATTTT | CSATNNQPQHF
TRBJ2-5 | NA | NA | TRBV20-1 | TGCAGTGCTAGACGCGGGACGGCCCAGCAAGAGACCCAGTACTTC | CSARRGTAQQETQYF
TRBJ2-2 | NA | NA | TRBV19 | TGTGCCAGTAGTATAAGCAGGAACACCGGGGAGCTGTTTTTT | CASSISRNTGELFF
TRBJ2-1 | TRBD2 | few | TRBV5-5 | TGTGCCAGCAGCTCTCTTCCACCTAGCGGGGGGGCCGATGAGCAGTTCTTC | CASSSLPPSGGADEQFF